Each of the 23 T cell receptor beta chains below was sequenced from the same sample in a study of shared clonotypes between healthy human individuals (dated by TCRdb to about 2020). Libraries were built with the immunoSEQ multiplex PCR assay. Held by TCRdb, this immuneACCESS table contains in-frame sequences only and omits some clones. Under half of the omission traces to an unresolved V gene where checked; the cause of the rest is unknown. The sample data list about 980,000 clones, and about three quarters of these were observed just once. The leading ten clones occupy over 1.3% of the sample. Sequencing input: memory CD4+ T cells sorted from blood. The intended sense of this specimen's cell subset or site label: CD45RA-negative fraction. All receptors derive from a man aged 18-30 years in good health.

This clone was counted at least ten times. V gene TRBV29-1 combines with J gene TRBJ1-1, with 10 bases aligning to TRBD1. Germline CDR1 SQVTM, CDR2 ANQGSEA. Unmatched junction bases numbered 7, after V lost 4 bases and J lost 11 bases. This CDR3 is built from 12 residues. The CDR3 spells CSVARDRGEAFF. The CDR3 DNA is TGCAGCGTTGCCCGGGACAGGGGCGAGGCTTTCTTT.

The chain couples TRBV11-2 to TRBJ1-6; D gene uncertain. This CDR3 spans 16 amino acids. V was trimmed by 2 bases and J by 3 bases, leaving 11 bases between them. Germline V lookup: CDR1 SGHAT, CDR2 FQNNGV. Written as DNA, the CDR3 is TGTGCCAGCAGCTTATATCTGGACGGCTATAATTCACCCCTCCACTTT. It is translated as CASSLYLDGYNSPLHF.

This clone was seen only a few times. V is TRBV5-1 and J is TRBJ1-1; maybe TRBD1 (5 bases). CDR1 is SGHRS, CDR2 YFSETQ, per germline. The CDR3 runs to 14 residues. Trimming removed 1 base at V and 1 base at J, with 8 bases between. In DNA form, the CDR3 reads TGCGCCAGCAGCTTGTGGGGGGAGAACACTGAAGCTTTCTTT. Translated, it gives CASSLWGENTEAFF.

About this clone: Other DNA sequences in this specimen translate into the identical CDR3. The genes are TRBV7-9 and TRBJ2-5, with D maybe TRBD2 (6 bases). Germline CDR1 reads SEHNR; CDR2 reads FQNEAQ (reference sequence). This CDR3 region has 12 residues. The V gene lost 5 bases and the J gene lost 5 bases, with 9 bases spanning the gap. The CDR3 protein is CASSPRGETQYF. Written as DNA, the CDR3 is TGTGCCAGCAGCCCACGGGGGGAGACCCAGTACTTC. Drawing the rest from reference TRBV7-9 and TRBJ2-5, the complete variable domain is DTGVSQNPRHKITKRGQNVTFRCDPISEHNRLYWYRQTLGQGPEFLTYFQNEAQLEKSRLLSDRFSAERPKGSFSTLEIQRTEQGDSAMYLCASSPRGETQYFGPGTRLLVL.

This sequence joins TRBV7-6 and TRBJ1-3, with D tentatively TRBD1 (5 bases). The CDR3 consists of 15 residues. V was trimmed by 3 bases and J by 0 bases, leaving 9 bases between them. CDR1 and CDR2 from the germline V gene are SGHVS and FNYEAQ. This CDR3 reads CASSFGGISGNTIYF. The CDR3 bases are TGTGCCAGCAGCTTTGGGGGGATCTCTGGAAACACCATATATTTT.

The rearrangement uses TRBV5-6 and TRBJ2-5, with D possibly matching TRBD1 (6 bases). Looked up from germline, CDR1 is SGHDT and CDR2 is YYEEEE. This CDR3 has 15 amino acids. V was clipped by 6 bases and J by 2 bases, with 17 bases between them. The CDR3 is CASITGQSGQETQYF. The DNA of the CDR3 is TGTGCCAGCATCACTGGACAGTCCGGGCAAGAGACCCAGTACTTC.

The chain carries TRBV5-1 and TRBJ1-5, with D maybe TRBD1 (5 bases). CDR1 and CDR2 (germline): SGHRS, YFSETQ. This CDR3 region has 14 residues. Trimming shortened V by 4 bases and J by 0 bases, and 8 bases separated the two germline ends. The CDR3 here is CASSEGYSNQPQHF. CDR3 sequence (DNA): TGCGCCAGCAGCGAGGGGTATAGCAATCAGCCCCAGCATTTT.

In this sample, this clone turned up once. V is TRBV18 and J is TRBJ1-1, with D uncertain. The CDR3 spans 15 residues. Germline lookup yields CDR1 KGHSH and CDR2 LQKENI. Trimming shortened V by 7 bases and J by 1 base, and 16 bases separated the two germline ends. The CDR3 loop reads CASYQRVDPNTEAFF. DNA of the CDR3: TGTGCCAGCTACCAGCGAGTAGATCCGAACACTGAAGCTTTCTTT.

A few counts support this clone. The rearrangement links TRBV6-1 to TRBJ2-3; D is ambiguous. This CDR3 comprises 14 residues. The germline gives CDR1 MNHNS, CDR2 SASEGT. Deletions cut 6 bases from V and 0 bases from J, with 10 bases between. CDR3 in DNA: TGTGCCAGCAGCCAGCTGCTTAGCACAGATACGCAGTATTTT. Translating gives CASSQLLSTDTQYF.

J is TRBJ2-3 and V is TRBV18; possibly TRBD1 for D (5 bases). Germline V lookup: CDR1 KGHSH, CDR2 LQKENI. The CDR3 is 15 residues long. Trimming pared 0 bases from V and 7 bases from J, leaving 14 bases between. The DNA for the CDR3 is TGTGCCAGCTCACCACCGCTAACCAGGGATCATACGCAGTATTTT. It encodes CASSPPLTRDHTQYF.

The rearrangement joins TRBV27 to TRBJ1-6, with 7 bases identical to TRBD1. The CDR3 runs 14 residues. Germline CDR1 MNHEY, CDR2 SMNVEV (reference sequence). Trimming removed 3 bases from V and 7 bases from J; junction bases left unmatched: 3. The CDR3 DNA is TGTGCCAGCAGTTTTCGGACAGGAAATTCACCCCTCCACTTT. Translated: CASSFRTGNSPLHF.

The J gene is TRBJ1-1, the V gene TRBV7-9; D possibly corresponds to TRBD1 (6 bases). Germline V CDR1 and CDR2: SEHNR, FQNEAQ (reference sequence). CDR3 length: 16 amino acids. V was trimmed by 1 base and J by 4 bases, leaving 16 bases between them. The CDR3 sequence: CASSLGGPGVSTEAFF. The DNA of the CDR3 is TGTGCCAGCAGCTTAGGAGGTCCAGGGGTGAGCACTGAAGCTTTCTTT. Based on the CDR3 plus reference TRBV7-9 and TRBJ1-1, the full variable domain is DTGVSQNPRHKITKRGQNVTFRCDPISEHNRLYWYRQTLGQGPEFLTYFQNEAQLEKSRLLSDRFSAERPKGSFSTLEIQRTEQGDSAMYLCASSLGGPGVSTEAFFGQGTRLTVV.

The chain joins TRBV6-6 to TRBJ1-3; D is perhaps TRBD1 (5 bases). The germline V gene has CDR1 MNHNY and CDR2 SVGAGI (reference sequence). The CDR3 extends over 15 amino acids. Between the trimmed V and J ends, which lost 2 bases and 2 bases, there was a span of 10 bases. The CDR3 DNA reads TGTGCCAGCAGTTACGAAGTAGGGGCTGGAAACACCATATATTTT. Translated, it gives CASSYEVGAGNTIYF.

This clone was seen only a few times. At the DNA level, this CDR3 is encoded by other sequences in the same sample as well. This CDR3 reads CASSLRGENTEAFF. CDR3 bases: TGCGCCAGCAGCTTACGAGGGGAGAACACTGAAGCTTTCTTT. The J gene is TRBJ1-1, the V gene TRBV5-1, with D perhaps TRBD1 (5 bases). With 2 bases removed from V and 1 base from J, the gap between germline ends came to 9 bases. This CDR3 has 14 residues. The germline CDR1 and CDR2 sequences are SGHRS and YFSETQ.

The chain uses TRBV5-1 and TRBJ2-2, with TRBD2 as a possible D gene (6 bases). The germline V gene has CDR1 SGHRS and CDR2 YFSETQ. The CDR3 runs 15 residues. Trimming took off 5 bases at V and 1 base at J, with 12 bases between the two ends. CDR3 nucleotide sequence: TGCGCCAGCAGACCGGACTACCTGAACACCGGGGAGCTGTTTTTT. Its protein product is CASRPDYLNTGELFF. The full variable domain, completed using reference TRBV5-1 and TRBJ2-2, is KAGVTQTPRYLIKTRGQQVTLSCSPISGHRSVSWYQQTPGQGLQFLFEYFSETQRNKGNFPGRFSGRQFSNSRSEMNVSTLELGDSALYLCASRPDYLNTGELFFGEGSRLTVL.

As for this clone: This same CDR3 is encoded by further DNA sequences in the sample. The rearrangement joins TRBV5-1 to TRBJ1-2; TRBD1 agrees at 9 bases. J lost 6 bases, V lost 4 bases, and 10 bases had no gene match. Germline CDR1 and CDR2: SGHRS and YFSETQ. The length of the CDR3 is 15 residues. CDR3 sequence (DNA): TGCGCCAGCAGCCCCTCAGGGACAGGGAGGGATGGCTACACCTTC. It is translated as CASSPSGTGRDGYTF.

The chain recombines TRBV6-5 with TRBJ2-2, with D unresolved. Germline CDR1 and CDR2: MNHEY and SVGAGI. Trimming pared 6 bases from V and 4 bases from J, leaving 9 bases between. This CDR3 comprises 13 residues. DNA for the CDR3: TGTGCCAGCAGATCGAGACCCACCGGGGAGCTGTTTTTT. It yields the protein CASRSRPTGELFF.

As to this clone: Other DNA variants within this sample encode the same CDR3. The chain employs TRBV2 and TRBJ2-5, with no clear D. Germline-derived CDR1 and CDR2 are SNHLY and FYNNEI. The CDR3 is made up of 13 amino acids. Trimming left V 4 bases short and J 2 bases short, with 8 bases between. The CDR3 nucleotides are TGTGCCAGCAGTGTTATAAGTCAAGAGACCCAGTACTTC. It specifies CASSVISQETQYF.

Note on this clone: Other DNA sequences from this sample encode an identical CDR3 as well. V gene TRBV4-3 combines with J gene TRBJ1-5; unclear D gene. Trimming stripped 0 bases from V and 2 bases from J, with 5 bases between. CDR3 length: 14 residues. Germline-derived CDR1 and CDR2 are LGHNA and YSLEER. CDR3 region: CASSQDLGNQPQHF. The DNA for the CDR3 is TGCGCCAGCAGCCAAGATTTGGGCAATCAGCCCCAGCATTTT.

CDR3 residues: CSVADGTGGSEKLFF. For the CDR3, the DNA is TGCAGCGTTGCAGATGGGACAGGGGGGAGTGAAAAACTGTTTTTT. This chain uses TRBV29-1 with TRBJ1-4; 11 nucleotides match TRBD1. CDR1 SQVTM and CDR2 ANQGSEA come from the germline V gene. Unmatched junction bases numbered 8, after V lost 4 bases and J lost 7 bases. The CDR3 is made up of 15 amino acids.

This chain connects TRBV7-2 to TRBJ2-7, with D perhaps TRBD1 (5 bases). The CDR3 is 14 amino acids. CDR1 and CDR2 (germline): SGHTA, FQGNSA. Trimming stripped 1 base from V and 5 bases from J, with 12 bases between. The CDR3, as DNA: TGTGCCAGCAGCTTAGTAAGGGGTAAAGACGAGCAGTACTTC. Translation gives CASSLVRGKDEQYF.

With regard to this clone: One end of the junction does not line up with germline, which may come from a read error. This chain connects TRBV2 to TRBJ1-6; D gene unclear. CDR1 is SNHLY, CDR2 FYNNEI, per germline. This CDR3 has 13 amino acids. The CDR3 DNA is TGTGCCAGCACCCCCCGGAATAACTCACCCCTCCACTTT. It translates to CASTPRNNSPLHF. The variable domain in full, completed from reference TRBV2 and TRBJ1-6, reads EPEVTQTPSHQVTQMGQEVILRCVPISNHLYFYWYRQILGQKVEFLVSFYNNEISEKSEIFDDQFSVERPDGSNFTLKIRSTKLEDSAMYFCASTPRNNSPLHFGNGTRLTVT.

The chain combines TRBV9 with TRBJ2-4; no definite D call. Germline CDR1 and CDR2: SGDLS and YYNGEE. V lost 0 bases and J lost 5, with 9 bases in between. This CDR3 has 14 residues. The CDR3 DNA reads TGTGCCAGCAGCGTAGGCACACGAGAAAACATTCAGTACTTC. It is translated as CASSVGTRENIQYF.